A single sample gave rise to the 11 T cell receptor beta chains below, sequenced in a study of cytotoxic CD8 clonotypes in ibrutinib-treated CLL. Profiled with immunoSEQ multiplex PCR; TCRdb holds only in-frame clones, not every one. Of 150,000 or so clones listed, approximately 80% were seen once; the top ten hold around a quarter. The sequences come from PBMCs, collected after 12 months of ibrutinib treatment. The receptors derive from a human donor with chronic lymphocytic leukemia.

The chain combines TRBV6-5 with TRBJ2-7; 7 bases line up with TRBD2. CDR3 length: 15 amino acids. V dropped 3 bases and J dropped 7; count of bases not matched to a gene: 12. Germline V gives CDR1 MNHEY, CDR2 SVGAGI. The DNA of the CDR3 is TGTGCCAGCAGTTATGGGAGGGGCCTCCATACAGAGCAGTACTTC. Its translation is CASSYGRGLHTEQYF.

V and J are TRBV5-8 and TRBJ2-7, with no clear D. The germline gives CDR1 SGHTS, CDR2 YDEGEE. V was trimmed by 0 bases and J by 6 bases, leaving 16 bases between them. This CDR3 is 15 amino acids long. Here the CDR3 DNA reads TGTGCCAGCAGCTTGGTCGACACTAACACTGTCGAGCAGTACTTC. This gives the protein CASSLVDTNTVEQYF.

The chain recombines TRBV5-1 with TRBJ2-1; the match to TRBD2 covers 11 bases. The trim removed 2 bases at V and 7 bases at J, leaving 5 bases unmatched. The CDR3 runs 15 residues. Germline V lookup: CDR1 SGHRS, CDR2 YFSETQ. The CDR3 bases are TGCGCCAGCAGCTTAACTAGCGGGAGTCTTAATGAGCAGTTCTTC. Residues: CASSLTSGSLNEQFF.

The rearrangement uses TRBV4-2 and TRBJ1-2; tentatively, D is TRBD1 (5 bases). The CDR3 has 15 amino acids. Germline CDR1 and CDR2: LGHNA and YNFKEQ. V lost 2 bases to trimming and J lost 3 bases, with 13 bases between them. CDR3 sequence: CASSQPRRDYYGYTF. CDR3 in DNA: TGTGCCAGCAGCCAACCCCGTAGGGACTACTATGGCTACACCTTC.

The chain joins TRBV7-8 to TRBJ1-5, with 8 positions matching TRBD1. The CDR3 length is 13 residues. Germline CDR1 reads SGHVS; CDR2 reads FQNEAQ. V lost 4 bases and J lost 7; bases outside the gene matches: 3. This CDR3 is CASSWTGNQPQHF. The CDR3 region has the DNA TGTGCCAGCAGCTGGACAGGGAACCAGCCCCAGCATTTT.

V and J are TRBV11-2 and TRBJ2-1; unclear D gene. The CDR3 sequence is 15 residues long. V lost 1 base and J lost 0, with 7 bases in between. Germline V gives CDR1 SGHAT, CDR2 FQNNGV. The CDR3 spells CASSLVFSSYNEQFF. CDR3 DNA: TGTGCCAGCAGCTTAGTTTTCAGCTCCTACAATGAGCAGTTCTTC.

The CDR3, as DNA: TGTGCCAGCAGCGCCGACAGGGCAACTAATGAAAAACTGTTTTTT. Amino acids: CASSADRATNEKLFF. J is TRBJ1-4 and V is TRBV16, with 7 bases identical to TRBD1. J lost 0 bases, V lost 5 bases, and 3 bases had no gene match. The length of the CDR3 is 15 residues. The germline V gene encodes CDR1 KGHSY and CDR2 FQNENV.

The V call is TRBV7-9, the J call TRBJ1-6; perhaps TRBD1 as D (5 bases). Germline CDR1 and CDR2: SEHNR and FQNEAQ (reference sequence). The CDR3 length is 15 residues. Between the trimmed V and J ends, which lost 1 base and 8 bases, there was a span of 12 bases. This chain's CDR3 is CASSLEGNPHSPLHF. CDR3 coding DNA: TGTGCCAGCAGCTTAGAGGGGAACCCTCATTCACCCCTCCACTTT.

The chain uses TRBV30 and TRBJ1-4; D is undetermined. Germline CDR1 is GTSNPN and CDR2 is SVGIG (reference sequence). Trimming pared 1 base from V and 0 bases from J, leaving 6 bases between. The CDR3 is 14 residues long. The CDR3: CAWSGGTTNEKLFF. Here the CDR3 DNA reads TGTGCCTGGAGTGGGGGTACAACTAATGAAAAACTGTTTTTT. Combining the CDR3 with reference TRBV30 and TRBJ1-4 gives the whole variable domain SQTIHQWPATLVQPVGSPLSLECTVEGTSNPNLYWYRQAAGRGLQLLFYSVGIGQISSEVPQNLSASRPQDRQFILSSKKLLLSDSGFYLCAWSGGTTNEKLFFGSGTQLSVL.

This chain uses TRBV4-1 with TRBJ1-6; D ambiguous. Trimming stripped 0 bases from V and 0 bases from J, with 9 bases between. Germline values: CDR1 MGHRA, CDR2 YSYEKL. The CDR3 sequence is 17 residues long. Here the CDR3 DNA reads TGCGCCAGCAGCCAAGAAAGGGCGAGCTCCTATAATTCACCCCTCCACTTT. Amino acids: CASSQERASSYNSPLHF.

This clone has only a few counts. V gene TRBV5-4 combines with J gene TRBJ2-5; no clear D. Germline assignment: CDR1 SGHNT and CDR2 YYREEE (reference sequence). V lost 5 bases and J 1 base, leaving 15 bases between the germline ends. This CDR3 is built from 15 residues. Here the CDR3 DNA reads TGTGCCAGCAGGGAAATCGGACGGAGCCAAGAGACCCAGTACTTC. As protein: CASREIGRSQETQYF.